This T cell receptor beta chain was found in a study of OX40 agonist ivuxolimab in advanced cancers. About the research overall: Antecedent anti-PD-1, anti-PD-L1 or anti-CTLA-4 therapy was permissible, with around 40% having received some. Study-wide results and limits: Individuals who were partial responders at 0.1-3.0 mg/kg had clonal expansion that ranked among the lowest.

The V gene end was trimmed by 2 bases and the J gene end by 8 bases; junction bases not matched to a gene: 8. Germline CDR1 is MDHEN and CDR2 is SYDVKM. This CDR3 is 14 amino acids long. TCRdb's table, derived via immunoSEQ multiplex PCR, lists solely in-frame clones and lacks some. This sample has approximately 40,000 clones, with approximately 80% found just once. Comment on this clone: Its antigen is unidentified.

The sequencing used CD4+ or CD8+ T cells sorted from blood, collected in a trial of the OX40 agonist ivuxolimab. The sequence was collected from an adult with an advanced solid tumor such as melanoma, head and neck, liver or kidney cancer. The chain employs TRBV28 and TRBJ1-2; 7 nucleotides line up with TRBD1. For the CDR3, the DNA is TGTGCCAGCAGTTTACACGACAGGGATTGGGGCTACACCTTC. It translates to CASSLHDRDWGYTF.